This entry lists 3 T cell receptor beta chains sequenced from one sample in a study of CD8+CD57+ T cells in acquired aplastic anemia. Patients chosen for sequencing had shown CD8+CD57+ cell expansion by flow cytometry. The use of genomic DNA as template underpinned the TCR beta VDJ and CDR3 profiling. A single record per CDR3 protein comes from TCRdb applying MiXCR to the reads. The repertoire has 150,000 to 200,000 distinct CDR3 sequences, less than 50% of them found once; the top ten carry 3.2%. Sequencing was performed on sorted CD4+, CD8+, or CD8+CD57+ T cells (not recorded which) from PBMCs. These receptors all stem from a human donor with aplastic anemia.

The CDR3 DNA follows: TGTGCCAGCAGCTCTGGGACTAGCGGGGGGGCCGGGGCAGATACGCAGTATTTT. As protein: CASSSGTSGGAGADTQYF. The chain carries TRBV11-1 and TRBJ2-3; TRBD2 matches 16 bases. This CDR3 region has 18 residues. Trimming cost V 4 bases and J 4 bases; bases outside gene matches: 8. The germline CDR1 and CDR2 sequences are SGHAT and FQDESV (reference sequence). Variable domain in full (rest from reference TRBV11-1 and TRBJ2-3): EAEVAQSPRYKITEKSQAVAFWCDPISGHATLYWYRQILGQGPELLVQFQDESVVDDSQLPKDRFSAERLKGVDSTLKIQPAELGDSAMYLCASSSGTSGGAGADTQYFGPGTRLTVL.

V usage is TRBV2 and J usage is TRBJ1-1; 10 nucleotides align to TRBD1. The CDR3 consists of 14 residues. Trimming cost V 7 bases and J 1 base; bases outside gene matches: 3. CDR1 SNHLY and CDR2 FYNNEI come from the germline V gene. The DNA of the CDR3 is TGTGCCAGCAAGGACAGGGGGAGGAACACTGAAGCTTTCTTT. Translated, it gives CASKDRGRNTEAFF.

This clonotype was recorded many times. V and J are TRBV29-1 and TRBJ2-1; TRBD1 is a possible D gene (5 bases). CDR3 size: 13 residues. Germline-derived CDR1 and CDR2 are SQVTM and ANQGSEA. Trimming removed 4 bases at V and 9 bases at J, with 16 bases between. CDR3 sequence reads: CSVARQGGTEQFF. The CDR3 DNA is TGCAGCGTTGCCCGGCAGGGTGGAACTGAGCAGTTCTTC.